This TCR beta chain was identified in a study of shared clonotypes between healthy human individuals. Naive-designated CD8 cells lacked CD45RO, were positively enriched for CCR7, and omitted terminally differentiated effector memory CD45RA+ cells. The data were produced by immunoSEQ multiplex PCR, yet TCRdb's version contains in-frame clones alone and is incomplete. Of under 700,000 clones in the sample, roughly 96% were seen once. This CDR3 has 15 amino acids. CDR1 is MGHRA, CDR2 YSYEKL, per germline. The V end lost 1 base, the J end lost 0 bases, and 9 bases lay between the germline ends. The sample consisted of naive CD8+ T cells sorted from blood. The clonotype was recovered from a woman in her twenties or thirties in good health. The V call is TRBV4-1, the J call TRBJ1-1, with D tentatively TRBD1 (5 bases). The CDR3 DNA reads TGCGCCAGCAGCCAAGCCGAGACAGTGAACACTGAAGCTTTCTTT. Protein: CASSQAETVNTEAFF.